This note documents a single TCR beta chain sequence. The data belong to a study of blood T cell repertoires in COVID-19. Study in general: Samples came from the United States, Italy and Spain, spanning acute and convalescent COVID-19. The analysed material was cDNA or gDNA that came from T cells, B-cell-depleted T cells, or PBMCs.

As handled by the study authors: Estimates of nucleated cell counts were drawn from the amplification of reference gene primers. The protocol was immunoSEQ multiplex PCR, while the TCRdb copy is restricted to in-frame clones and leaves out a portion. V, J and clone size are those of that table, while D and trimming were read from the DNA. The table has around 70,000 clones, 88% seen once. V lost 2 bases and J lost 9; bases outside the gene matches: 7. CDR1 SGHRS and CDR2 YFSETQ come from the germline V gene. This CDR3 comprises 14 residues. The V call is TRBV5-1, the J call TRBJ2-7; 11 nucleotides line up with TRBD1. The source material was peripheral blood. The sequence derives from an elderly woman with active or convalescent COVID-19. CDR3 loop: CASSLGTGGERQYF. Written as DNA, the CDR3 is TGCGCCAGCAGCTTAGGGACAGGGGGTGAGCGGCAGTACTTC.